This TCR beta chain was obtained from a study of siplizumab effects on memory and regulatory T cells. Study outcomes and limitations: Only a minority of proliferating CD4+ or CD8+ clones had an assignable naive or memory phenotype, with roughly 75-97% lacking one.

Clones were read by immunoSEQ multiplex PCR, and TCRdb kept only the in-frame ones, dropping some. This sample has approximately 52,000 clones; under 98% occur once, and the top ten carry approximately 0.6%. Remarks on this clone: The antigen remains undetermined.

This TCR came from a human donor in good health. The sample comprised naive CD4+ T cells sorted from blood.

The CDR3 DNA reads TGTGCCAGCACCCTCCGGCGGCAGGGCTCCTACAATGAGCAGTTCTTC. Amino acids: CASTLRRQGSYNEQFF. The chain is built from TRBV11-2 and TRBJ2-1; TRBD1 is a possible D gene (5 bases). The CDR3 runs to 16 residues. Between the trimmed V and J ends, which lost 7 bases and 0 bases, there was a span of 16 bases. Germline assignment: CDR1 SGHAT and CDR2 FQNNGV.